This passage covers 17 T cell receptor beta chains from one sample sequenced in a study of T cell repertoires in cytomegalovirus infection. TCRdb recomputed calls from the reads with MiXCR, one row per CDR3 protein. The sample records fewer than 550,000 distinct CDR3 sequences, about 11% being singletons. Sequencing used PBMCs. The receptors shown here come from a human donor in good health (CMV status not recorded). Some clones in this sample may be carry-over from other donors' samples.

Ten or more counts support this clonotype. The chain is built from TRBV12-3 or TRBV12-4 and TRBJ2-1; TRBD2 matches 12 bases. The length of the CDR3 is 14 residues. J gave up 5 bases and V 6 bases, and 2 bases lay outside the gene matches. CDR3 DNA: TGTGCCAGCAGGACTAGCGGGAGACACAATGAGCAGTTCTTC. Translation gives CASRTSGRHNEQFF.

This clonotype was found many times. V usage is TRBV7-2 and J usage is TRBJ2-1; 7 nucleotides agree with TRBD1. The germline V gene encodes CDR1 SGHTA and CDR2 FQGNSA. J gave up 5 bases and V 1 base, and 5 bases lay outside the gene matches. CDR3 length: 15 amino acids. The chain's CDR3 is CASSLVAQGDNEQFF. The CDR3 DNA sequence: TGTGCCAGCAGCTTAGTGGCCCAGGGGGACAATGAGCAGTTCTTC.

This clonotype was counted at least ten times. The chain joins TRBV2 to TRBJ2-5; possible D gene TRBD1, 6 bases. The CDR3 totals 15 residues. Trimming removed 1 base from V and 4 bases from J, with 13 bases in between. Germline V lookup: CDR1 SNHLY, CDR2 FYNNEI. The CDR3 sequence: CASSEVNGRGETQYF. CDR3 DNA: TGTGCCAGCAGTGAAGTGAATGGCAGGGGAGAGACCCAGTACTTC.

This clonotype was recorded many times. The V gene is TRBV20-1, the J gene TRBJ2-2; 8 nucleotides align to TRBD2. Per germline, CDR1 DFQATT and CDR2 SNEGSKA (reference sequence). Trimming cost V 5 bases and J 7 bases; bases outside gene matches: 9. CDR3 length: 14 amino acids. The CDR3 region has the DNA TGCAGTGCTTCTCGGACTAGCTGGGGCGGGGAGCTGTTTTTT. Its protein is CSASRTSWGGELFF.

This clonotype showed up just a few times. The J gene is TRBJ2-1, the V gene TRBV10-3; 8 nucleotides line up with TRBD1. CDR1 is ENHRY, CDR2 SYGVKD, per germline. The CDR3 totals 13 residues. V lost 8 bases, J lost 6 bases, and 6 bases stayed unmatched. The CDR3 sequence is CAIGQGGGNEQFF. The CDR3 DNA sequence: TGTGCCATCGGACAGGGAGGCGGCAATGAGCAGTTCTTC.

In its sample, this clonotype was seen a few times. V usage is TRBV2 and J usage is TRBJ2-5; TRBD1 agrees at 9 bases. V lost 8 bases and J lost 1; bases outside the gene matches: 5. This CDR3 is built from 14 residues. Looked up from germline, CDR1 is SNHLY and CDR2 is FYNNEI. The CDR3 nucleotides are TGTGCCAGCTGGGACAGGGACACCCAAGAGACCCAGTACTTC. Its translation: CASWDRDTQETQYF.

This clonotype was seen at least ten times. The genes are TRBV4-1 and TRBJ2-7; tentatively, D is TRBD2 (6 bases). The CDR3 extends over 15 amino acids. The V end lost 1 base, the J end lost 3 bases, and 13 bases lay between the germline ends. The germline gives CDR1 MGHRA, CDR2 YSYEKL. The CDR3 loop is CASSQARTGVYEQYF. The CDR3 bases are TGCGCCAGCAGCCAAGCCCGGACGGGGGTCTACGAGCAGTACTTC.

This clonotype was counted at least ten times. The CDR3 loop is CASSRNGELFF. The CDR3 nucleotides are TGTGCCAGCAGCCGTAATGGGGAGCTGTTTTTT. V gene TRBV7-6 combines with J gene TRBJ2-2; D gene ambiguous. Germline V gives CDR1 SGHVS, CDR2 FNYEAQ. This CDR3 is 11 amino acids long. Trimming pared 5 bases from V and 8 bases from J, leaving 6 bases between.

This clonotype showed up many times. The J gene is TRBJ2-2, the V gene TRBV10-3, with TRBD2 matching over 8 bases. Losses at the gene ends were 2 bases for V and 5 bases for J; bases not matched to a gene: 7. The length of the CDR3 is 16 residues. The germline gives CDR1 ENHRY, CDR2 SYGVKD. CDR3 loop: CAISETGGAGTGELFF. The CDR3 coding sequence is TGTGCCATCAGTGAGACCGGGGGGGCGGGGACCGGGGAGCTGTTTTTT.

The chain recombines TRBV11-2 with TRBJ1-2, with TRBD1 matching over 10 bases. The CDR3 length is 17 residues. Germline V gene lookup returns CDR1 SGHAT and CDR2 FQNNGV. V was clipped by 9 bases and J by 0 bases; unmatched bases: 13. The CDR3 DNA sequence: TGTGCCAGTGGCTCAGTCCGGGACAGGGGACCTAACTATGGCTACACCTTC. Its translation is CASGSVRDRGPNYGYTF.

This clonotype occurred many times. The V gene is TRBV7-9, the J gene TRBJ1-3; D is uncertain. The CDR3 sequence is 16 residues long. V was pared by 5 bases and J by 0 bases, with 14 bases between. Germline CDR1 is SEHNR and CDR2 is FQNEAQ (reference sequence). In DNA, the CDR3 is TGTGCCAGCAGCCGACGGCCGGATAACTCTGGAAACACCATATATTTT. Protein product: CASSRRPDNSGNTIYF.

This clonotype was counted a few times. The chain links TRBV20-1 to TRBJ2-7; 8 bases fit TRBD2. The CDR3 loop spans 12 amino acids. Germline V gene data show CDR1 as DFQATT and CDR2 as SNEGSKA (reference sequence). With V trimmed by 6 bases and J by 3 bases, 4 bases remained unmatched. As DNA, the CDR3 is TGCAGTGCCGCGGGGGGACACTACGAGCAGTACTTC. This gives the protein CSAAGGHYEQYF.

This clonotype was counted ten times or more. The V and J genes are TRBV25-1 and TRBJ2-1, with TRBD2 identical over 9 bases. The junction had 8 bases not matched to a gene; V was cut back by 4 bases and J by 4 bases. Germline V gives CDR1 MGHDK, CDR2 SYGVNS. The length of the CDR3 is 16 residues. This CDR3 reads CASSAQAGGYYNEQFF. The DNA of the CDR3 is TGTGCCAGCAGTGCTCAAGCGGGAGGATATTACAATGAGCAGTTCTTC.

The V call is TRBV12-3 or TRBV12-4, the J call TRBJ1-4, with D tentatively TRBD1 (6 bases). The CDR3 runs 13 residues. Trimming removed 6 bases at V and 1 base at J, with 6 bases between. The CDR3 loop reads CASRQGTNEKLFF. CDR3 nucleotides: TGTGCCAGCAGACAGGGAACTAATGAAAAACTGTTTTTT.

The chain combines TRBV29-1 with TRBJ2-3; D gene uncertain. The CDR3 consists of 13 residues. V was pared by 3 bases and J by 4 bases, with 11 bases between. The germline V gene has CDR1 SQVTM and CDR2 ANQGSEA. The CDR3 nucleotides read TGCAGCGTTGACTCCGGTCTTGCAGATACGCAGTATTTT. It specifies CSVDSGLADTQYF.

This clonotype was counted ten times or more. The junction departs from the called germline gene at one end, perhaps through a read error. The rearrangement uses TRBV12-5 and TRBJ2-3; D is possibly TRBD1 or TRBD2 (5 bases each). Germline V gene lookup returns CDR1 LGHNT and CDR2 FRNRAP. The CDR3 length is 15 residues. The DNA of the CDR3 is TGTGCTAGTGCTTTGGGACGAGGGGCGAAGGATACGCAGTATTTT. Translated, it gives CASALGRGAKDTQYF.

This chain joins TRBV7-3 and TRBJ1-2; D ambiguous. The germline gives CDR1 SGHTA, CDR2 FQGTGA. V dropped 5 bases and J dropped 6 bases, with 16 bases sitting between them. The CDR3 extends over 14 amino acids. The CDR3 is CASSPSGPADGYTF. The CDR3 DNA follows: TGTGCCAGCAGCCCTTCTGGGCCAGCGGATGGCTACACCTTC.